This T cell receptor beta chain is drawn from a study of cytomegalovirus exposure and HLA in healthy donors. Findings and caveats of the study: Cytomegalovirus association was assigned to approximately 180 TCR beta chains.

Worth noting for this clone: Its matching antigen is unknown.

The J segment lost 4 bases and the V segment lost 3 bases, leaving 5 bases of the junction unmatched. Germline V lookup: CDR1 SGHNT, CDR2 YENEEA. CDR3 length: 15 amino acids. 60 Vbeta and 13 Jbeta primers were used in PCR. Sequencing used immunoSEQ multiplex PCR; TCRdb keeps in-frame clones, though not all of them. In the table there are about 150,000 clones, about 80% of which are singletons. Sequencing used PBMCs. This chain links TRBV11-3 with TRBJ2-3, with TRBD1 matching 9 bases. This clonotype was sampled from a woman between 40 and 50 years old in good health and CMV-seronegative. The CDR3 spells CASSFGGQGADTQYF. CDR3 nucleotide sequence: TGTGCCAGCAGCTTTGGGGGACAGGGCGCAGATACGCAGTATTTT.